This TCR beta chain was found in a study of blood T cell repertoires in COVID-19. Only in-frame clones appear in the TCRdb table, and some are missing; sequencing was by immunoSEQ multiplex PCR. This repertoire shows around 300,000 clones, around nine tenths found once; its top ten account for about 5.7%. This CDR3 is built from 14 residues. Per the germline V gene, CDR1 is MGHRA and CDR2 is YSYEKL. Trimming removed 1 base at V and 8 bases at J, with 9 bases between. Donors in Cohort 3 who had recovered were those with two negative PCRs, healthcare professional clearance, or resolution of their symptoms.

This receptor was identified in a woman aged 40-49 years who had recovered from COVID-19. The chain joins TRBV4-1 to TRBJ1-6; the D gene is possibly TRBD1 (6 bases). Sequencing was performed on PBMCs or T cells enriched from blood (not recorded which). Here the CDR3 DNA reads TGCGCCAGCAGCCAAGTGACAGGCTATTCACCCCTCCACTTT. Translation gives CASSQVTGYSPLHF.